This TCR beta chain was sequenced during a study of control samples from healthy donors and cancer patients. CDR3 length: 14 residues. V gave up 3 bases and J gave up 6 bases, with 15 bases separating them. CDR1 and CDR2 from the germline V gene are MNHEY and SVGAGI. Profiled with immunoSEQ multiplex PCR; TCRdb holds only in-frame clones, not every one. The table shows some 120,000 clones, with 91% occurring only once. The specimen sequenced was blood. The receptor comes from a man younger than 30 in good health. The chain employs TRBV6-5 and TRBJ2-7; D possibly matches TRBD1 or TRBD2 (5 bases each). The CDR3 here is CASSYGGTRLEQYF. CDR3 sequence (DNA): TGTGCCAGCAGTTATGGGGGAACAAGGCTCGAGCAGTACTTC.